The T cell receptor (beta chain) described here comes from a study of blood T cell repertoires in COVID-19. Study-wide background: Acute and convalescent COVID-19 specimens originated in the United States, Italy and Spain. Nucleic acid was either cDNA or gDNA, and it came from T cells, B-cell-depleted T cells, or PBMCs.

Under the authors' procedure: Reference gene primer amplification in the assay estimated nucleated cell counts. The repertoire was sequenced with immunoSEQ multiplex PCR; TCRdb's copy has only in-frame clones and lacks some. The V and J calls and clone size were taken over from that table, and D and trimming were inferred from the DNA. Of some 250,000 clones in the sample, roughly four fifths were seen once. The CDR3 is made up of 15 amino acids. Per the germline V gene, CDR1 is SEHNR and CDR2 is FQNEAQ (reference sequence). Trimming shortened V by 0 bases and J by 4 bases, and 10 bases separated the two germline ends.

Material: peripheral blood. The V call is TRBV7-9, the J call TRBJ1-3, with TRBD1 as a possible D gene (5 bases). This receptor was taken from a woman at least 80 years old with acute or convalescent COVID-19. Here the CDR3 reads CASSLARGSGNTIYF. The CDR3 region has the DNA TGTGCCAGCAGCTTAGCGCGGGGCAGCGGAAACACCATATATTTT.